This TCR beta chain was recorded in a study of blood T cell repertoires in COVID-19. Overall study context: Researchers got acute and convalescent COVID-19 samples from the United States, Italy and Spain. Sources were T cells, B-cell-depleted T cells, or PBMCs; the material itself was cDNA or gDNA.

Trimming at V came to 6 bases and at J to 2 bases, leaving 13 bases not matched to a gene. The CDR3 runs 16 residues. Germline loops: CDR1 SGHAT, CDR2 FQDESV (reference sequence). Some clones are missing from TCRdb's copy, which holds only in-frame ones; the method was immunoSEQ multiplex PCR. The table records about 210,000 clones, 82% of them present only once. The clonotype originates from a woman aged 40 to 50 with acute or convalescent COVID-19. The chain links TRBV11-1 to TRBJ2-7; 7 nucleotides agree with TRBD2. The sequenced sample consisted of peripheral blood. The CDR3 nucleotides are TGTGCCAGCAGTCCTCAAGAGGGGAGGGCTACCTACGAGCAGTACTTC. Protein sequence: CASSPQEGRATYEQYF.